Described below is a single T cell receptor (beta chain) sequence and its context. The antigen remains undetermined. Losses at the gene ends were 7 bases for V and 2 bases for J; bases not matched to a gene: 15. The germline V gene encodes CDR1 SQVTM and CDR2 ANQGSEA. This CDR3 has 16 residues. The data are from a study of OX40 agonist ivuxolimab in advanced cancers. Assay: immunoSEQ multiplex PCR; the TCRdb copy retains only in-frame clones and omits some. The sample shows 30,000 to 45,000 clones, about three quarters of them seen only once. Study-wide results and limits: Among the lowest levels of clonal expansion were found in partial responders at 0.1-3.0 mg/kg.

This sequence was found in an adult with an advanced solid tumor such as melanoma, head and neck, liver or kidney cancer. The source was CD4+ or CD8+ T cells sorted from blood, collected in a trial of the OX40 agonist ivuxolimab. The chain uses TRBV29-1 and TRBJ2-5, with TRBD2 matching over 8 bases. The CDR3 DNA reads as TGCAGCGCCGAGGAGGTAGCGGGATGGGGGCAAGAGACCCAGTACTTC. It specifies CSAEEVAGWGQETQYF.